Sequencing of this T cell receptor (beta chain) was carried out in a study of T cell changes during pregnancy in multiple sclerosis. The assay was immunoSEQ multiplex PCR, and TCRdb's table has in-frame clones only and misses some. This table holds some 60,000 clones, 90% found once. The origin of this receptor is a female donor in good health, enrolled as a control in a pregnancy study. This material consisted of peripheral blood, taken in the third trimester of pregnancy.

The CDR3 DNA sequence: TGTGCCAGCAGCCAGAGTGGGACTGCGCGGACCGGGGAGCTGTTTTTT. Amino acids: CASSQSGTARTGELFF. This rearrangement joins TRBV11-3 to TRBJ2-2, with TRBD2 as a possible D gene (6 bases). The V end lost 5 bases, the J end lost 5 bases, and 18 bases lay between the germline ends. The germline gives CDR1 SGHNT, CDR2 YENEEA. The CDR3 runs to 16 residues.